These 6 T cell receptor beta chains came from one sample sequenced in a study of T cells in Graves' hyperthyroidism and ophthalmopathy (dated by TCRdb to about 2019). The library was made by multiplex PCR. Sequencing took place on an Illumina HiSeq 2000. TCR beta CDR3 regions were amplified from RNA transcripts. The TCR CDR3 was subjected to a first round of RT-PCR using the HTBI primer set and the Qiagen OneStep RT-PCR kit. TCRdb trimmed public reads at Q25 via fastp, called clones via MiXCR and kept in-frame beta chains. Under each unique CDR3 protein, matching rows form one entry showing the most common genes and DNA. Across this sample there are 600,000 or so distinct CDR3 sequences, with around 46% seen only once. In total, the top ten clones hold about 8.2% of the sample. The source material was peripheral blood or thyroid tissue (not recorded which). These receptors were obtained from a woman aged 18 to 35 with Graves' hyperthyroidism. Donor details come from another sample of the same person, matched by shared clones.

This clonotype was counted a few times. Germline and junction disagree at one end, which may indicate a read error. The chain has TRBV10-2 and TRBJ1-2, with D uncertain. CDR3 length: 14 residues. Per germline, CDR1 WSHSY and CDR2 SAAADI. The chain's CDR3 is CASSISLANYGYTF. CDR3 DNA: TGTGCCAGCAGTATTAGTTTAGCTAACTATGGCTACACCTTC.

This clonotype was picked up many times. The germline gene is not matched at one end of the junction; a read error may be the cause. This chain joins TRBV12-3 or TRBV12-4 and TRBJ2-5; 7 positions agree with TRBD1. The CDR3 covers 13 residues. The CDR3 coding sequence is TGTGCTAGCAGCTTGGGACAGCAAGAGACCCAGTACTTC. The encoded protein is CASSLGQQETQYF.

To note about this clonotype: The junction does not match germline at one end; this may be a read error. The V call is TRBV7-9, the J call TRBJ1-4; possible D gene TRBD1, 5 bases. The CDR3 runs 15 residues. The germline V gene encodes CDR1 SEHNR and CDR2 FQNEAQ (reference sequence). DNA for the CDR3: TGCGCCAGCAGCCAGGCGGGGGGGATTCGAGAAAAACTGTTTTTT. This gives the protein CASSQAGGIREKLFF.

V and J are TRBV19 and TRBJ1-5, with 8 bases fitting TRBD1. The CDR3 is 17 residues long. Trimming removed 3 bases from V and 2 bases from J; junction bases left unmatched: 9. Germline V gene sequence: CDR1 LNHDA, CDR2 SQIVND (reference sequence). In nucleotides, the CDR3 is TGTGCCAGTAGTATTTGGCAGGGGGCGTTGGGCAATCAGCCCCAGCATTTT. The encoded protein is CASSIWQGALGNQPQHF.

The chain employs TRBV6-1 and TRBJ2-7, with 11 bases lining up with TRBD2. The length of the CDR3 is 16 residues. Germline V CDR1 and CDR2: MNHNS, SASEGT. J gave up 3 bases and V 6 bases, and 10 bases lay outside the gene matches. CDR3 coding DNA: TGTGCCAGCAGACAACTTACTAGCGGGAGTATCTACGAGCAGTACTTC. It specifies CASRQLTSGSIYEQYF.

This clonotype was observed at least ten times. The chain employs TRBV29-1 and TRBJ1-3, with D tentatively TRBD1 (5 bases). The CDR3 totals 13 residues. Trimming pared 3 bases from V and 6 bases from J, leaving 12 bases between. Germline CDR1 is SQVTM and CDR2 is ANQGSEA. The CDR3 region is CSVEPPGTNTIYF. CDR3 nucleotide sequence: TGCAGCGTTGAGCCGCCCGGGACAAACACCATATATTTT.